This TCR beta chain is drawn from a study of blood T cell repertoires in COVID-19. Study at large: The study drew acute and convalescent COVID-19 samples from the United States, Italy and Spain.

In the authors' methods: It was from reference gene primer amplification that nucleated cell counts were estimated. The repertoire was sequenced with immunoSEQ multiplex PCR; TCRdb's copy has only in-frame clones and lacks some. D and trimming were read from the DNA, whereas the V and J calls and clone size are those reported in that table. Altogether tens of thousands of clones are present, about 90% being singletons, with the ten largest covering around 2.8%. This CDR3 region has 14 residues. Germline V gives CDR1 DFQATT, CDR2 SNEGSKA (reference sequence). The trim removed 3 bases at V and 6 bases at J, leaving 8 bases unmatched.

This chain uses TRBV20-1 with TRBJ1-2, with TRBD1 identical over 9 bases. Sequencing was done on a sample of peripheral blood. The origin of this receptor is a man between 65 and 85 years old with acute or convalescent COVID-19. CDR3 region: CSASPGQGVDGYTF. CDR3 nucleotides: TGCAGTGCTAGTCCGGGACAGGGTGTGGATGGCTACACCTTC.